This TCR beta chain was found in a study of T cells after yellow fever vaccination (dated by TCRdb to about 2019). For context, the study as a whole: Libraries from fractions with low cell numbers were prepared with the SMART-Seq v4 Ultra Low Input RNA kit. To track T-cell clones before and after primary and booster YFV17D yellow fever vaccination, bulk TCR alpha and beta repertoires were sequenced longitudinally. The cohort comprised two healthy male donors, one aged 18 to 30 and one aged 30 to 40 years. Bulk PBMC replicates and cell subsets were isolated from blood drawn at multiple timepoints before and after both primary and secondary immunization.

According to the study, the label for this sample's treatment or condition signals: live attenuated yellow fever vaccine strain. Two biological replicates of bulk PBMCs were collected at each blood-draw timepoint. PBMCs were isolated from peripheral blood using a standard Ficoll-Paque protocol. RNA was extracted with TriZol from bulk PBMCs, CD4 and CD8 fractions, and dextramer-positive and dextramer-negative fractions. For this clonotype: The target of this receptor is not known. Per-base qualities were not stored, and no clone one base away is much larger.

Reading the germline V gene (reference sequence) gives CDR1 LGHDT and CDR2 YNNKEL. The CDR3 measures 15 amino acids from cysteine to phenylalanine. The only DNA kept is the CDR3, 45 bases in frame from the first base. Germline trimming amounts to 7 bases on V and 3 bases on J, with 12 as the count of junction bases outside the gene matches. TCR cDNA was synthesized by 5'RACE template switching, which introduced a universal primer site and unique molecular identifiers. Priming for cDNA synthesis came from both the TCR alpha and TCR beta constant segments. Library amplification used two PCR steps, and the second PCR step added sample barcodes and sequencing adapters. Sequencing of libraries was done on Illumina HiSeq 2500 (2x100 bp) or NovaSeq (2x150 bp). Under the source paper's analysis protocol: MIGEC was used to demultiplex reads and collapse the reads into UMI consensus sequences, and MiXCR was used for V(D)J alignment. Vaccine-responding clonotypes were identified with edgeR using replicate PBMC samples, with FDR below 0.01 and a log2 fold change above 5 up to day 15 being required. Each bulk clonotype received a CD4 or CD8 identity based on whether the sequenced CD4 or CD8 repertoire contained that clonotype at higher abundance. TCRdb took the public reads, trimmed them with fastp at Q25, ran MiXCR for clone calling and kept in-frame beta chains. Rows with a matching CDR3 protein are joined into one entry that keeps the most common DNA and genes. Here the V and J calls rest on TCRdb's processing, not on the authors' analysis. The sample table shows 450,000 to 600,000 distinct CDR3 sequences, and roughly 12% are seen once. About 14% of the sample comes from the top ten.

Paper-wide results and their limitations: A small fraction of clonotypes appeared in both the CD4 and CD8 compartments, likely as a result of convergent recombination. FACS-sorted repertoires could contain abundant contaminating clonotypes from the bulk population, so computational filtering was required. Most clones expanded after primary vaccination (approximately 96% of CD4 and roughly 90% of CD8) were re-detected after the booster, suggesting that broad memory maintenance occurred. Compared with the primary T-cell response, the secondary T-cell response was weaker but faster, peaking on day 5 rather than day 15. Only a couple of donors were included in the study, so the extent to which the findings can be generalized is limited.

The chain employs TRBV3-1 and TRBJ2-7; a stretch of 7 junction bases matches TRBD1. The sample consisted of PBMCs, taken on the day of the yellow fever booster vaccination. The source is a man under 40 who received the YFV17D yellow fever vaccine. The DNA reads TGTGCCAGCACCCCGTTGACAGGGCTTGGCTACGAGCAGTACTTC. Translated, this is CASTPLTGLGYEQYF.